A selection of T cell receptor beta chains follows, all from one sample in a study of cytomegalovirus exposure and HLA in healthy donors. The method was immunoSEQ multiplex PCR; TCRdb's version includes in-frame clones alone and lacks a portion of them. The sample includes more than 100,000 clones, around 86% of them seen just once. The sequencing sample was made of PBMCs. These receptors all stem from a woman aged 45-65 years in good health and CMV-seropositive. Both conserved end residues are part of each CDR3. A D gene is named only where the DNA matches it firmly. Clone sizes are given selectively: once, few, many, or a class where the clone is expanded.

V: TRBV9
size: -
J: TRBJ2-3
D: -
CDR3: CASSVDGGASTDTQYF
DNA: TGTGCCAGCAGCGTCGACGGCGGCGCTAGCACAGATACGCAGTATTTT

V: TRBV5-1
size: few
J: TRBJ2-7
D: TRBD2
CDR3: CASSSGLASYEQYF
DNA: TGCGCCAGCAGCTCGGGACTAGCCTCTTACGAGCAGTACTTC

V: TRBV7-2
size: -
J: TRBJ1-5
D: TRBD1
CDR3: CASSTGARQPQHF
DNA: TGTGCCAGCAGCACAGGGGCCCGTCAGCCCCAGCATTTT

V: TRBV5-1
size: -
J: TRBJ2-1
D: TRBD1
CDR3: CASSRGQGAYNEQFF
DNA: TGCGCCAGCAGCAGGGGACAGGGGGCGTATAATGAGCAGTTCTTC

V: TRBV7-9
size: -
J: TRBJ1-5
D: -
CDR3: CASTGVGDQPQHF
DNA: TGTGCCAGCACAGGGGTAGGTGATCAGCCCCAGCATTTT

V: TRBV10-3
size: -
J: TRBJ2-6
D: -
CDR3: CAISESRAGANVLTF
DNA: TGTGCCATCAGTGAGTCACGGGCTGGGGCCAACGTCCTGACTTTC

V: TRBV15
size: -
J: TRBJ2-1
D: -
CDR3: CATRLARYNEQFF
DNA: TGTGCCACCAGGCTAGCCCGATACAATGAGCAGTTCTTC

V: TRBV5-1
size: -
J: TRBJ2-5
D: -
CDR3: CASSSQTGPETQYF
DNA: TGCGCCAGCAGCTCCCAGACAGGTCCAGAGACCCAGTACTTC

V: TRBV6-4
size: -
J: TRBJ2-1
D: TRBD2
CDR3: CASSAKAGGHNEQFF
DNA: TGTGCCAGCAGTGCAAAGGCGGGAGGGCACAATGAGCAGTTCTTC

V: TRBV4-3
size: -
J: TRBJ2-1
D: TRBD2
CDR3: CASSQVASTSGGAVVEQFF
DNA: TGCGCCAGCAGCCAAGTTGCCTCAACTAGCGGGGGGGCGGTTGTTGAGCAGTTCTTC

V: TRBV14
size: -
J: TRBJ1-1
D: -
CDR3: CASSQDTNTEAFF
DNA: TGTGCCAGCAGCCAAGATACAAACACTGAAGCTTTCTTT

V: TRBV13
size: few
J: TRBJ2-1
D: TRBD2
CDR3: CASSFTPGLAMLSDEQFF
DNA: TGTGCCAGCAGCTTTACACCGGGACTAGCGATGTTGTCAGATGAGCAGTTCTTC

V: TRBV5-4
size: few
J: TRBJ1-1
D: -
CDR3: CASSFSGFSEAFF
DNA: TGTGCCAGCAGCTTTTCAGGGTTCTCTGAAGCTTTCTTT

V: TRBV5-8
size: -
J: TRBJ1-5
D: -
CDR3: CASSLENRAISNQPQHF
DNA: TGTGCCAGCAGTTTGGAAAACAGGGCTATAAGCAATCAGCCCCAGCATTTT

V: TRBV27
size: -
J: TRBJ2-7
D: TRBD2
CDR3: CASGRVYEQYF
DNA: TGTGCCAGCGGGAGGGTTTACGAGCAGTACTTC

V: TRBV18
size: -
J: TRBJ2-7
D: -
CDR3: CASSPQGGYEQYF
DNA: TGTGCCAGCTCACCACAGGGAGGCTACGAGCAGTACTTC

V: TRBV15
size: -
J: TRBJ1-2
D: TRBD1
CDR3: CATSRDGTDYGYTF
DNA: TGTGCCACCAGCAGAGACGGGACAGACTATGGCTACACCTTC

V: TRBV2
size: -
J: TRBJ2-3
D: -
CDR3: CASSESRAPQYF
DNA: TGTGCCAGCAGTGAATCAAGAGCCCCGCAGTATTTT